This record covers a single T cell receptor (beta chain). This record comes from a study of blood T cell repertoires in COVID-19. As for the study in general: In each case, the material was cDNA or gDNA derived from T cells, B-cell-depleted T cells, or PBMCs.

This table comes from immunoSEQ multiplex PCR, and its TCRdb copy is limited to in-frame clones, with some not included. The sample has roughly 150,000 clones, 87% seen once. Followed over time, Seattle patients had been enrolled while infection was active. CDR1 is WSHSY and CDR2 is SAAADI in the germline V gene. The CDR3 has 15 residues. V lost 1 base and J lost 0, with 7 bases in between. The chain joins TRBV10-2 to TRBJ1-5; D unresolved. The origin of this receptor is a woman in her seventies with COVID-19, enrolled during active disease. Source material: peripheral blood. The CDR3 spells CASSEWRASNQPQHF. The CDR3 nucleotides read TGCGCCAGCAGTGAGTGGAGGGCTAGCAATCAGCCCCAGCATTTT.